This is a list of T cell receptor beta chains from one sample in a study of T cell responses to AZD1222 COVID-19 vaccine. Assay: immunoSEQ multiplex PCR; the TCRdb copy retains only in-frame clones and omits some. The sample has about 140,000 clones, about 92% seen once. The sample was peripheral blood, taken on day 0 of MenACWY control vaccination. These TCRs come from an adult in good health. The CDR3 runs from the conserved cysteine through the conserved F or W. The order of the fields is V gene, J gene, clone size, D gene, CDR3 protein, CDR3 DNA. The D gene is left open where the match is weak. Some rows have no size entry. The others give once, few or many, or a class for an expanded clone.

TRBV6-5	TRBJ1-5	once	TRBD1	CASSFPQGAIQPQHF	TGTGCCAGCAGTTTTCCACAGGGGGCGATTCAGCCCCAGCATTTT
TRBV15	TRBJ1-5	-	-	CATSRDLGQPQHF	TGTGCCACCAGCAGAGATCTCGGTCAGCCCCAGCATTTT
TRBV7-3	TRBJ2-2	-	-	CASSPGPLAERNTGELFF	TGTGCCAGCAGCCCTGGGCCCCTGGCGGAAAGAAACACCGGGGAGCTGTTTTTT
TRBV4-2	TRBJ2-4	-	-	CASSQGLPGDIQYF	TGTGCCAGCAGCCAGGGTCTGCCCGGTGACATTCAGTACTTC
TRBV30	TRBJ1-5	-	-	CAWSPAPHQPQHF	TGTGCCTGGAGTCCGGCACCTCATCAGCCCCAGCATTTT
TRBV10-2	TRBJ2-2	once	TRBD2	CASRRTSGGIPGELFF	TGCGCCAGCAGACGGACTAGCGGGGGGATTCCCGGGGAGCTGTTTTTT
TRBV6-5	TRBJ1-1	-	-	CASSYSLGQLNTEAFF	TGTGCCAGCAGTTACTCCCTAGGTCAACTGAACACTGAAGCTTTCTTT
TRBV18	TRBJ2-1	-	TRBD1	CASSPQGQGAYNEQFF	TGTGCCAGCTCACCCCAGGGACAGGGGGCTTACAATGAGCAGTTCTTC
TRBV4-2	TRBJ2-3	-	-	CASSQGSNLADTQYF	TGTGCCAGCAGCCAAGGGTCAAACCTGGCAGATACGCAGTATTTT
TRBV7-9	TRBJ1-2	-	-	CASFRAGTETNYGYTF	TGTGCCAGCTTTCGTGCCGGGACGGAAACTAACTATGGCTACACCTTC
TRBV7-2	TRBJ1-1	-	-	CASSRQANTEAFF	TGTGCCAGCAGCCGTCAGGCGAACACTGAAGCTTTCTTT
TRBV28	TRBJ1-2	-	-	CASSLRDLVYGYTF	TGTGCCAGCAGTTTAAGGGACCTTGTCTATGGCTACACCTTC
TRBV27	TRBJ2-4	-	TRBD1	CASSLDRGKNIQYF	TGTGCCAGCAGTTTGGACAGGGGCAAAAACATTCAGTACTTC
TRBV9	TRBJ1-1	-	TRBD1	CASSVRDRASEAFF	TGTGCCAGCAGCGTCCGGGACAGGGCTTCTGAAGCTTTCTTT
TRBV28	TRBJ2-2	-	TRBD1	CASRPTGDTGELFF	TGTGCCAGCAGACCTACAGGGGACACCGGGGAGCTGTTTTTT
TRBV18	TRBJ2-3	-	-	CASSPPLGTATDTQYF	TGTGCCAGCTCACCACCACTCGGGACCGCCACAGATACGCAGTATTTT
TRBV19	TRBJ2-7	-	TRBD2	CASSTGTTDYEQYF	TGTGCCAGTAGTACAGGGACTACCGACTACGAGCAGTACTTC
TRBV12-3/TRBV12-4	TRBJ1-2	-	-	CASSPPGGGYTF	TGTGCCAGCAGCCCGCCCGGCGGAGGCTACACCTTC
TRBV19	TRBJ1-2	-	-	CASSIGAVGTF	TGTGCCAGTAGTATAGGGGCAGTGGGCACCTTC
TRBV19	TRBJ1-1	-	-	CASTVGVNTEAFF	TGTGCCAGTACGGTGGGTGTGAACACTGAAGCTTTCTTT
TRBV27	TRBJ1-6	-	-	CASSSAVRGPNSPLHF	TGTGCCAGCAGTTCCGCCGTCAGGGGTCCTAATTCACCCCTCCACTTT
TRBV10-3	TRBJ1-4	-	TRBD1	CAISSGTGIEKLFF	TGTGCCATCAGCTCCGGGACAGGCATTGAAAAACTGTTTTTT
TRBV6-5	TRBJ1-2	-	TRBD1	CASMTGGFGYGYTF	TGTGCCAGCATGACAGGGGGCTTCGGCTATGGCTACACCTTC
TRBV5-1	TRBJ2-3	-	-	CASKRDPDTQYF	TGCGCCAGCAAGAGGGATCCCGATACGCAGTATTTT
TRBV19	TRBJ1-4	-	TRBD1	CASSRDRGDEKLFF	TGTGCCAGTAGCCGGGACAGGGGTGATGAAAAACTGTTTTTT
TRBV14	TRBJ1-2	-	TRBD1	CASSPGQAYYGYTF	TGTGCCAGCAGCCCGGGACAGGCTTACTATGGCTACACCTTC
TRBV10-3	TRBJ2-1	-	-	CATRGSEGQTYNEQFF	TGTGCCACCAGAGGAAGTGAGGGGCAAACCTACAATGAGCAGTTCTTC
TRBV6-5	TRBJ1-1	-	-	CASSYSSAGRTEAFF	TGTGCCAGCAGTTACTCGAGCGCAGGGAGGACTGAAGCTTTCTTT